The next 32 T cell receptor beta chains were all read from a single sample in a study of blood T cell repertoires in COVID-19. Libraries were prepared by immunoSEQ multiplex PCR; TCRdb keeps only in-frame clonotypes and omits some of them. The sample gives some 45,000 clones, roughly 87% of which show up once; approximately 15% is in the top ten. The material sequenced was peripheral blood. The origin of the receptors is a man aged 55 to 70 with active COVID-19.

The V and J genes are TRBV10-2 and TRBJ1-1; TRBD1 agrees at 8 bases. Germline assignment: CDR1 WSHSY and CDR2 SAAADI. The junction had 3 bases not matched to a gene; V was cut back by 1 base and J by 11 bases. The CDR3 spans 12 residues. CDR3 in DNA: TGCGCCAGCAGTGAGTACAGGGGGGACGCTTTCTTT. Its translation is CASSEYRGDAFF.

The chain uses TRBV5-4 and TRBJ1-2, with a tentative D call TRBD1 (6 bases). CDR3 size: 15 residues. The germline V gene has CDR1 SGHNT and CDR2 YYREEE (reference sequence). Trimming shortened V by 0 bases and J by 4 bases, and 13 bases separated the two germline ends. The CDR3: CASSLGQGFTYGYTF. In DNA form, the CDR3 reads TGTGCCAGCAGCTTGGGTCAGGGGTTCACCTATGGCTACACCTTC.

CDR3 protein: CASSSYSGTPNEKLFF. The CDR3 bases are TGTGCCAGCAGCTCGTACTCCGGGACACCTAATGAAAAACTGTTTTTT. This sequence joins TRBV7-6 and TRBJ1-4; weak D call: TRBD1 (6 bases). Trimming left V 4 bases short and J 3 bases short, with 15 bases between. Germline V CDR1 and CDR2: SGHVS, FNYEAQ. CDR3 size: 16 residues.

CDR3 region: CASSIRPGQGREQYF. The CDR3 DNA sequence: TGTGCCAGTAGTATCCGTCCGGGACAGGGGCGCGAGCAGTACTTC. V usage is TRBV19 and J usage is TRBJ2-7, with 10 bases aligning to TRBD1. Losses at the gene ends were 3 bases for V and 6 bases for J; bases not matched to a gene: 8. Germline values: CDR1 LNHDA, CDR2 SQIVND (reference sequence). The CDR3 has 15 residues.

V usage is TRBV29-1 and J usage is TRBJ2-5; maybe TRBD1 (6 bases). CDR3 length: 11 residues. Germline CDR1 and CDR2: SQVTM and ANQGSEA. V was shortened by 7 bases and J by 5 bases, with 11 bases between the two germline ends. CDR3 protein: CSAQRGETQYF. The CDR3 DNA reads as TGCAGCGCCCAAAGGGGGGAGACCCAGTACTTC.

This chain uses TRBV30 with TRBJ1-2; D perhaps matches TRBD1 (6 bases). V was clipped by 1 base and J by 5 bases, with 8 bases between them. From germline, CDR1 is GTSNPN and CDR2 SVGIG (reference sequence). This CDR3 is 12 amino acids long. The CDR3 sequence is CAWSEQGYGYTF. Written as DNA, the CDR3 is TGTGCCTGGAGTGAACAGGGATATGGCTACACCTTC.

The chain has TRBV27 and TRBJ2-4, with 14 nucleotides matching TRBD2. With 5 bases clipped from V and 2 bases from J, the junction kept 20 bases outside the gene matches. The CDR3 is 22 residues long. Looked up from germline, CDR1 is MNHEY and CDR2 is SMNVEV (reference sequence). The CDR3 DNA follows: TGTGCCAGCAGTAAACGACACTTCAGGACTAGCGGGAGGATCGGTACCAAAAACATTCAGTACTTC. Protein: CASSKRHFRTSGRIGTKNIQYF.

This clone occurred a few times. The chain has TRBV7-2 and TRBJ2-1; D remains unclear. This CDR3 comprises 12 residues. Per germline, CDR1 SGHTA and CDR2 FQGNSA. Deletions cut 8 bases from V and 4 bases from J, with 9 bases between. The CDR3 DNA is TGTGCCAGCGGCCCAGAATACAATGAGCAGTTCTTC. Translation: CASGPEYNEQFF.

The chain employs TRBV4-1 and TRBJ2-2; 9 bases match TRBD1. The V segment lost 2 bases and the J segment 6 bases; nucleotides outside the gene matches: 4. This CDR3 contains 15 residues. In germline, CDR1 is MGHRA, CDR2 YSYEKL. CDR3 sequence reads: CASSQRTGAPGELFF. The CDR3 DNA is TGCGCCAGCAGCCAACGGACAGGGGCCCCCGGGGAGCTGTTTTTT.

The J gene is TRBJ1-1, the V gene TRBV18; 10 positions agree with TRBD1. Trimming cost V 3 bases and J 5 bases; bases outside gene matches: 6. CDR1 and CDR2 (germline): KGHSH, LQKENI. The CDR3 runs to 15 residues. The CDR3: CASSPLVGQGTEAFF. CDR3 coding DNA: TGTGCCAGCTCACCTCTTGTGGGACAGGGGACTGAAGCTTTCTTT.

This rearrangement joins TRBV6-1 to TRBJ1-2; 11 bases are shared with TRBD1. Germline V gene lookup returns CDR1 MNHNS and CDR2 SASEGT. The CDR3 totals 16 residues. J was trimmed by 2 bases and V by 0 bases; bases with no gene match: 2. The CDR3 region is CASSEAGQGGNYGYTF. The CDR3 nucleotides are TGTGCCAGCAGTGAAGCGGGACAGGGGGGAAACTATGGCTACACCTTC.

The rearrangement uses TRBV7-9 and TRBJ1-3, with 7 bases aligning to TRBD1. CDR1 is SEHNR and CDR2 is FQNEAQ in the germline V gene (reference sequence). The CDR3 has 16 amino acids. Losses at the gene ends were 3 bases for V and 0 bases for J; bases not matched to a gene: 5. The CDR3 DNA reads TGTGCCAGCAGCTTTACAGGGGTTAACTCTGGAAACACCATATATTTT. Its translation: CASSFTGVNSGNTIYF.

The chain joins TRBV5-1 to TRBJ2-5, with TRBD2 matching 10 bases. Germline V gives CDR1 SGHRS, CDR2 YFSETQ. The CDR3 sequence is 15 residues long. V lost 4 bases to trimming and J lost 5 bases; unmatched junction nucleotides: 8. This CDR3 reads CASSRVAGGGETQYF. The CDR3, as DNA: TGCGCCAGCAGCAGAGTAGCGGGGGGAGGGGAGACCCAGTACTTC.

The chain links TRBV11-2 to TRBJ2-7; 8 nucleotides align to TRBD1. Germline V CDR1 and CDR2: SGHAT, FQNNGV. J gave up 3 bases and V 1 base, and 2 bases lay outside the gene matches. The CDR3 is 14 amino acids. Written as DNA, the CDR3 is TGTGCCAGCAGCTTAGCGGACAGGGACTACGAGCAGTACTTC. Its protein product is CASSLADRDYEQYF. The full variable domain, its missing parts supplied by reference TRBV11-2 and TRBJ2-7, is EAGVAQSPRYKIIEKRQSVAFWCNPISGHATLYWYQQILGQGPKLLIQFQNNGVVDDSQLPKDRFSAERLKGVDSTLKIQPAKLEDSAVYLCASSLADRDYEQYFGPGTRLTVT.

Written as DNA, the CDR3 is TGTGCCAGCAGCCCTGATTCGGAGATAAACACTGAAGCTTTCTTT. Protein: CASSPDSEINTEAFF. The V and J genes are TRBV5-4 and TRBJ1-1, with no clear D. This CDR3 has 15 amino acids. Trimming pared 4 bases from V and 2 bases from J, leaving 15 bases between. Germline CDR1 reads SGHNT; CDR2 reads YYREEE (reference sequence). Looking up the rest from reference TRBV5-4 and TRBJ1-1 gives the full variable domain: ETGVTQSPTHLIKTRGQQVTLRCSSQSGHNTVSWYQQALGQGPQFIFQYYREEENGRGNFPPRFSGLQFPNYSSELNVNALELDDSALYLCASSPDSEINTEAFFGQGTRLTVV.

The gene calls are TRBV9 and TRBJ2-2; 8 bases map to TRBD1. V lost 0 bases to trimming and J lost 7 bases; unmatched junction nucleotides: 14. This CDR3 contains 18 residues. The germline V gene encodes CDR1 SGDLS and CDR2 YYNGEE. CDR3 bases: TGTGCCAGCAGCGTAGGGAGCGACCGACAGGGGTCTGGCGGGGAGCTGTTTTTT. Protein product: CASSVGSDRQGSGGELFF.

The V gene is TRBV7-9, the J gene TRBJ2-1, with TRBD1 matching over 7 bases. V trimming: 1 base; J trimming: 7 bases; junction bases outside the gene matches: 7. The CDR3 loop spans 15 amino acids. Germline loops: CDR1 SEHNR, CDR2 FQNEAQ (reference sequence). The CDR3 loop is CASSLVGGGRNEQFF. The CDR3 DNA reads TGTGCCAGCAGCTTAGTAGGGGGCGGTAGAAATGAGCAGTTCTTC.

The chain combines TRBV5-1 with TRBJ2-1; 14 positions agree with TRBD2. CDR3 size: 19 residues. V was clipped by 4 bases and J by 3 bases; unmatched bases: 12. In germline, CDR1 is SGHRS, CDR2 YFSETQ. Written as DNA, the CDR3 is TGCGCCAGCAGCATAAGACTAGCGGGAGGGCCATTGGACTACAATGAGCAGTTCTTC. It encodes CASSIRLAGGPLDYNEQFF.

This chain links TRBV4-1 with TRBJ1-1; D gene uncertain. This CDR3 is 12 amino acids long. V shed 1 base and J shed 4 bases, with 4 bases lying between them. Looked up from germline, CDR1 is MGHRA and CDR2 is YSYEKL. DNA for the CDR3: TGCGCCAGCAGCCAAGGAGTCACTGAAGCTTTCTTT. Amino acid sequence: CASSQGVTEAFF.

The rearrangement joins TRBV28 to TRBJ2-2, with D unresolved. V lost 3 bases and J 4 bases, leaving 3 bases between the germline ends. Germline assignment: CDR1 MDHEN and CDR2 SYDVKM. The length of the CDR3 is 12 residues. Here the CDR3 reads CASSFSTGELFF. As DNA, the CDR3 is TGTGCCAGCAGTTTTAGCACCGGGGAGCTGTTTTTT. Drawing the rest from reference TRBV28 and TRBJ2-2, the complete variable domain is DVKVTQSSRYLVKRTGEKVFLECVQDMDHENMFWYRQDPGLGLRLIYFSYDVKMKEKGDIPEGYSVSREKKERFSLILESASTNQTSMYLCASSFSTGELFFGEGSRLTVL.

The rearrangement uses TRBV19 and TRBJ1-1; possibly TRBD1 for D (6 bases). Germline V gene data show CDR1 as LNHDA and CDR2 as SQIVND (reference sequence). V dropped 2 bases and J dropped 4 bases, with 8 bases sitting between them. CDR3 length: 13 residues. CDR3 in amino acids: CASSIRRGTEAFF. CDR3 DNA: TGTGCCAGTAGTATACGCAGGGGCACTGAAGCTTTCTTT.

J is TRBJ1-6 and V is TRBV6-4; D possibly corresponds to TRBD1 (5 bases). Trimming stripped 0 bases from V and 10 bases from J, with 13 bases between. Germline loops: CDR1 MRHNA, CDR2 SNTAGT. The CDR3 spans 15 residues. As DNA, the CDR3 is TGTGCCAGCAGTGACTCCCCCCAGGGTCAATCACCCCTCCACTTT. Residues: CASSDSPQGQSPLHF.

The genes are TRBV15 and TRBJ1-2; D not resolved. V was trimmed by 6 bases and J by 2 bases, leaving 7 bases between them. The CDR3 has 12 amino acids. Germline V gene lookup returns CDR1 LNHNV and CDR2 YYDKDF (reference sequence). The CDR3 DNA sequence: TGTGCCACCAGGGGCACCAACTATGGCTACACCTTC. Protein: CATRGTNYGYTF.

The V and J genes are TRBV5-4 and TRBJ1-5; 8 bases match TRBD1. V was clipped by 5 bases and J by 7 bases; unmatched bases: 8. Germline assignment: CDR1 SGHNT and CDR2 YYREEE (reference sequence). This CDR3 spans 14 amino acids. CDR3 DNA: TGTGCCAGCAGTAGCGGACAGGGCGGACAGCCCCAGCATTTT. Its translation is CASSSGQGGQPQHF.

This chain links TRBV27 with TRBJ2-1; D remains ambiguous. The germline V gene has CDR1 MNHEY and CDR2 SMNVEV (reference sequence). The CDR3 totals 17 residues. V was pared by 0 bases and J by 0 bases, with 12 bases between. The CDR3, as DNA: TGTGCCAGCAGTTTATCGCGGTACGTCAGCTCCTACAATGAGCAGTTCTTC. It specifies CASSLSRYVSSYNEQFF.

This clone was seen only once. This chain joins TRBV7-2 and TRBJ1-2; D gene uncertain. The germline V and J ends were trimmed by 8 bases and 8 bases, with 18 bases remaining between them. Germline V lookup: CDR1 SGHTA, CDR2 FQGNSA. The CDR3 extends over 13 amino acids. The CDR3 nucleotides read TGTGCCAGCTCCCCGGGAGGATCAGCCGGCTACACCTTC. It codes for CASSPGGSAGYTF.

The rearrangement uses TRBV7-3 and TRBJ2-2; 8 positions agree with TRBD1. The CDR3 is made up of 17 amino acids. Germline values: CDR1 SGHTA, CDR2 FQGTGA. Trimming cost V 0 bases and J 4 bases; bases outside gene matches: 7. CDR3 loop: CASSLTQDRAATGELFF. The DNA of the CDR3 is TGTGCCAGCAGCTTAACCCAGGACAGGGCGGCCACCGGGGAGCTGTTTTTT.

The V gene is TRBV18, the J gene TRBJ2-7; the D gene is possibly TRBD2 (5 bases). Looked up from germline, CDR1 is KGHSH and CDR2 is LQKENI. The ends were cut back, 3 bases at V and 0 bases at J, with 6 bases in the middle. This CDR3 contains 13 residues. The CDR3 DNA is TGTGCCAGCTCACCCAGCGGCTCCTACGAGCAGTACTTC. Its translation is CASSPSGSYEQYF.

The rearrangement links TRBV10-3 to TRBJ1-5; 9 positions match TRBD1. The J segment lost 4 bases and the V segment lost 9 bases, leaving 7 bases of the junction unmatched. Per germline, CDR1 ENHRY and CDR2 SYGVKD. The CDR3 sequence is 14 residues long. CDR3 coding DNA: TGTGCCATAGGTCCGGACAGGGGTAATCAGCCCCAGCATTTT. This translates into CAIGPDRGNQPQHF.

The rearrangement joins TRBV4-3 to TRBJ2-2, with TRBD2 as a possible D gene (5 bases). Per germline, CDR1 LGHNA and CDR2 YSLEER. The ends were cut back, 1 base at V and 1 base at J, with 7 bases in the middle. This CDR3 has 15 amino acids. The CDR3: CASSQARVNTGELFF. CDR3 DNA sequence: TGCGCCAGCAGCCAAGCGAGGGTGAACACCGGGGAGCTGTTTTTT.

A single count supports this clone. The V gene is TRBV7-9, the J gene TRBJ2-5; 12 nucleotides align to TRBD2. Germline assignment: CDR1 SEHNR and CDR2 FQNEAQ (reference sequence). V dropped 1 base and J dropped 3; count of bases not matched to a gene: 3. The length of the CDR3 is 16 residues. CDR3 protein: CASSLGLAGDKETQYF. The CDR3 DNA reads TGTGCCAGCAGCTTAGGACTAGCGGGGGATAAAGAGACCCAGTACTTC.

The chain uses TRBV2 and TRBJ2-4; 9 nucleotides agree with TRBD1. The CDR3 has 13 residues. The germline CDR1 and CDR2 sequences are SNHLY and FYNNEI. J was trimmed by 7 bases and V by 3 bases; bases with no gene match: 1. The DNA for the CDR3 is TGTGCCAGCAGTGAGGGACAGGGCAACATTCAGTACTTC. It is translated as CASSEGQGNIQYF.